A selection of T cell receptor beta chains follows, all from one sample in a study of blood T cell repertoires in COVID-19. Profiled with immunoSEQ multiplex PCR; TCRdb holds only in-frame clones, not every one. The sample records approximately 390,000 clones, approximately 88% being singletons. Sequencing used PBMCs or T cells enriched from blood (not recorded which). The receptors were gathered from a woman in her thirties or forties with acute COVID-19. CDR3s include the opening cysteine and the closing phenylalanine or tryptophan.

CDR3 length: 15; J gene: TRBJ2-5; V gene: TRBV11-2; CDR3 protein: CASSRTGTGGETQYF
CDR3 length: 13; J gene: TRBJ1-2; V gene: TRBV12-3/TRBV12-4; CDR3 protein: CASRGTGFLGYTF
CDR3 length: 18; J gene: TRBJ2-2; V gene: TRBV6-4; CDR3 protein: CASSDRPPSRGASGELFF
CDR3 length: 13; J gene: TRBJ2-7; V gene: TRBV10-1; CDR3 protein: CASSESGSLGQYF
CDR3 length: 13; J gene: TRBJ2-7; V gene: TRBV2; CDR3 protein: CASTRDRDNEQYF
CDR3 length: 16; J gene: TRBJ1-6; V gene: TRBV7-9; CDR3 protein: CASINRAQGRESPLHF
CDR3 length: 14; J gene: TRBJ2-1; V gene: TRBV7-9; CDR3 protein: CASSLEQGVYEQFF
CDR3 length: 15; J gene: TRBJ1-2; V gene: TRBV5-1; CDR3 protein: CASSPGQGSDYGYTF
CDR3 length: 16; J gene: TRBJ2-3; V gene: TRBV14; CDR3 protein: CASSARGSGGADTQYF
CDR3 length: 17; J gene: TRBJ2-5; V gene: TRBV10-3; CDR3 protein: CAISVNNEGEHQETQYF
CDR3 length: 17; J gene: TRBJ2-2; V gene: TRBV24-1; CDR3 protein: CATDSGTGRGITGELFF
CDR3 length: 14; J gene: TRBJ1-6; V gene: TRBV10-1; CDR3 protein: CASSFTGYNSPLHF
CDR3 length: 14; J gene: TRBJ2-5; V gene: TRBV2; CDR3 protein: CASASGGHQETQYF
CDR3 length: 17; J gene: TRBJ2-3; V gene: TRBV7-8; CDR3 protein: CASSLALAGGVSDTQYF
CDR3 length: 15; J gene: TRBJ1-2; V gene: TRBV19; CDR3 protein: CASSAAGQAIYGYTF
CDR3 length: 13; J gene: TRBJ1-1; V gene: TRBV30; CDR3 protein: CAWSGQGETEAFF
CDR3 length: 14; J gene: TRBJ2-7; V gene: TRBV7-9; CDR3 protein: CASSLAGGAYEQYF
CDR3 length: 13; J gene: TRBJ1-1; V gene: TRBV5-1; CDR3 protein: CASRPFEGTEAFF
CDR3 length: 16; J gene: TRBJ2-5; V gene: TRBV11-3; CDR3 protein: CASSSLVAGGPETQYF
CDR3 length: 15; J gene: TRBJ1-3; V gene: TRBV6-5; CDR3 protein: CASIFDQGHGNTIYF
CDR3 length: 13; J gene: TRBJ1-2; V gene: TRBV12-3/TRBV12-4; CDR3 protein: CASSFLDNYGYTF
CDR3 length: 15; J gene: TRBJ1-4; V gene: TRBV5-1; CDR3 protein: CASSVTTGLNEKLFF
CDR3 length: 15; J gene: TRBJ1-1; V gene: TRBV18; CDR3 protein: CASSPGRLEGTEAFF
CDR3 length: 11; J gene: TRBJ1-2; V gene: TRBV28; CDR3 protein: CASSLNYGYTF